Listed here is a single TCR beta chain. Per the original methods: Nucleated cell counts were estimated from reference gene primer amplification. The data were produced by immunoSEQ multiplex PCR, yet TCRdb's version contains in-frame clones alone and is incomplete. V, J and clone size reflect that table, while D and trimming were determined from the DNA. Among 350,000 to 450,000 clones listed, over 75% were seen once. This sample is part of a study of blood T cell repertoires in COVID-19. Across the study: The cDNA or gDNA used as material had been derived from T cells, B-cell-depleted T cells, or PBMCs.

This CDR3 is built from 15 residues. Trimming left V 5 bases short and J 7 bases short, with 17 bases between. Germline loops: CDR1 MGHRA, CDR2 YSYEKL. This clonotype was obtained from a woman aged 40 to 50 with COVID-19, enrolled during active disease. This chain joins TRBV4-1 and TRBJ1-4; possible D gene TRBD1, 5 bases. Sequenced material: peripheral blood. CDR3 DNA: TGCGCCAGCAGCAACGCAGGGAGGAGGGCTGAAAAACTGTTTTTT. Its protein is CASSNAGRRAEKLFF.